This T cell receptor beta chain was captured by sequencing in a study of cytomegalovirus exposure and HLA in healthy donors listed by TCRdb under 2017. Background on the whole study: According to an earlier analysis of a few hundred of the donors, about 179 million T cells yielded 120 million or so unique TCR beta sequences and approximately 300 Gb of sequence data. Roughly 300 gigabases of sequencing data and around 88 million unique TCR sequences made up an early release that covered approximately 700 HLA-typed donors. Among the roughly 400 genotyped donors, more than 70% belonged to the genetic ancestry cluster associated with self-reported Caucasian donors. The study aimed to test whether cataloging public T cell receptors could reveal signatures of past pathogen exposure. Using immunosequencing, the study profiled T cell repertoires from roughly 650 subjects and related those repertoires to cytomegalovirus serostatus. Along with the approximately 700-subject first cohort, a separate validation cohort of about 110 different subjects was used. The study combined high-throughput TCR immunosequencing, statistical association of individual TCRs with disease status, and machine learning to predict cytomegalovirus infection status. To study patterns of TCR occurrence, a later analysis re-analyzed previously published TCR beta repertoires from more than 550 donors and added high-resolution HLA genotyping. Rather than using new phenotypic data, the later analysis identified candidate immune exposures from TCR beta sequences and from how often those sequences occurred across donors. An earlier analysis of approximately 580 of the donors used high-throughput TCR beta sequencing to judge whether each TCR beta V gene segment behaved as functional or pseudogenic. Donor age, sex, ethnicity and CMV serostatus were compiled alongside the repertoire data. A later genetic analysis used genome-wide SNP genotypes for about three fifths of the 666 donors, treating that subset as a discovery cohort. All discovery cohort repertoires had been generated using a single sequencing platform. Class I and class II HLA loci were covered by the typing at four-digit resolution. Typing coverage differed by locus: A, B, C, DRB1 and DQB1 were typed in about 620-640 donors, DQA1 in 522, DPA1 in approximately 610, and DPB1 in approximately 450. Roughly 5 DR-DQ haplotypes were handled as single units for association and clustering because linkage in the cohort was strong. On average, roughly 250,000 unique TCR beta nucleotide sequences were sequenced per donor among roughly 430 genotyped donors of the cohort, with 15% to 20% of those sequences being non-productive.

The CDR3 contains 18 residues, cysteine and phenylalanine counted. The kept DNA is CDR3 alone, 54 bases in frame from the first base. The cohort was made up of 500 to 800 healthy bone marrow donors. Cohort members were all nominally healthy when sampled, although unrecorded immune exposures were likely present. The donor tested CMV seronegative and was one of the 352 seronegative cohort members. A peripheral blood sample was provided by each donor, and peripheral blood mononuclear cells were used for TCR beta sequencing. Genomic DNA was extracted from the blood cell samples with the Qiagen DNeasy Blood Extraction Kit. Of note for this clone: There is no known antigen for this receptor. Per-nucleotide qualities are absent, and no much larger clonotype sits a single base away.

The paper as a whole reports these results and caveats: The classifier was reported to diagnose cytomegalovirus status with high specificity and sensitivity in both the original and validation cohorts. In a later genetic analysis, fewer N-insertions in productive TCRs were reported among donors in an Asian-associated ancestry cluster than the approximately 710-donor mean. Only TCR beta chains were sequenced in this cohort, and the absence of alpha or paired-chain data limited detectable features. According to a later analysis, parvovirus B19, influenza, CMV and Epstein-Barr virus appeared linked to several top co-occurrence clusters. CMV serostatus was the only immune exposure information available for the cohort. A cluster of highly shared sequence variants was judged likely to be a technical artifact of the sequencing pipeline. Linkage disequilibrium might explain the correlated functional status among segregating V segments, but an unknown experimental factor could not be ruled out. In vitro tests confirmed that a few of the cytomegalovirus-associated TCR beta chains recognize cytomegalovirus antigens. The study listed 150 to 200 TCR beta chains as associated with cytomegalovirus. In an earlier analysis of some 550 of the donors, most TCR beta V segments were observed in productive rearrangements about 87% or about 30% of the time, broadly matching IMGT annotations. According to a later analysis, TCR association rates differed among HLA loci, with DRB1 alleles showing the most associated TCRs and HLA-C alleles showing the fewest. A later analysis associated around 16,000 TCR beta sequences with specific HLA alleles at a false discovery rate of 0.05. Compared with equally common non-associated chains, HLA-associated TCR beta chains in a later analysis were more clonally expanded and had lower generation probabilities. Strong co-occurrence of HLA alleles, especially DR and DQ, made assigning TCR associations to individual alleles difficult. Most TCR sequences were observed very rarely across donors, whereas some public TCRs were present in many individuals. A later analysis found that most CMV-associated TCR beta chains appeared HLA-restricted, with HLA associations seemingly driven largely by CMV exposure. Because HLA typing was unavailable for some donors at each locus, only the typed subset was used in association tests. Some IMGT-functional V segments, including TRBV6-2 and TRBV6-3, could not be distinguished by the 87-base-pair reads and were therefore excluded. It was suggested by the authors that the approach could potentially be generalized to other disease states and immunological phenotypes. Because counts were too low, seventeen rarely observed V segments, including chromosome 9 orphons, were excluded from the earlier analysis of around 590 of the donors. A later genetic analysis associated a missense DCLRE1C variant with V-gene and J-gene trimming of TCR beta chains, and an independent cohort replicated the association. A further reported finding was that TCR beta sequences accurately predicted the HLA-A and HLA-B alleles for most subjects in the first cohort. The presence/absence analyses assumed that sequencing depth was roughly uniform across donors, and that assumption may not be true.

The library was produced with the immunoSEQ multiplex PCR assay. A mixture of 60 forward primers for TCR Vbeta segments and 13 reverse primers for TCR Jbeta segments was used in the multiplex PCR. A multiplex PCR assay on genomic DNA amplified the CDR3 region of rearranged TCR beta genes. The amplified TCR beta libraries were sequenced on the Illumina HiSeq System as 87-base-pair reads. On the study's bioinformatics: A later analysis counted tens of millions of unique TCR beta chains across the 666 repertoires, and 9 million to 14 million of these chains were shared by at least two donors. Raw reads were error-corrected and collapsed into unique sequences by a nearest-neighbor algorithm in which closely related sequences were merged to remove PCR and sequencing errors. Alignment of CDR3 sequences to IMGT reference sequences was used to assign V, D and J gene segments. Each retained sequence needed at least a six-nucleotide match to both a V gene segment and a J gene segment. A rearrangement was called productive if the CDR3 had no stop codons and remained in frame with V and J, and every other rearrangement was called non-productive. CDR3 was defined by IMGT convention, running from the second conserved V-encoded cysteine to the conserved J-encoded phenylalanine. The earlier analysis of some 550 of the donors excluded any sequence lacking an unambiguous match to a single V gene segment. In an earlier analysis of approximately 560 of the donors, a V segment was called functional when productive rearrangements were above 56.7%, and segregating when the standard deviation between donors exceeded 5%. To diagnose cytomegalovirus status from the catalog of TCR beta chain sequences, a statistical classification framework was built. In a later analysis, TCR nucleotide sequences were compared against IMGT/GENE-DB human TR gene sequences so that V and J genes could be assigned. Using the TCRdist pipeline, a later analysis assigned CDR3 sequences along with most-parsimonious VDJ recombination scenarios. In a later analysis, each TCR beta chain was defined by its CDR3 amino acid sequence together with its V-gene family, and reads lacking a unique V-gene family were excluded. In a later analysis, 500 to 700 highly shared, low-generation-probability nucleotide sequences were removed to address suspected cross-contamination and a sequencing artifact. In a later analysis, a clonal expansion index was calculated for each public chain from normalized within-repertoire ranks of inferred template counts. Generation probabilities in a later analysis came from a VDJ recombination model fitted to out-of-frame rearrangements, and those results were checked against IGoR. A later analysis scored TCR-TCR, TCR-HLA and TCR-CMV co-occurrence with hypergeometric tests, applying a repertoire-size bias correction to TCR pairs. A later analysis estimated false discovery rates by permuting HLA or CMV assignments 20 times. In a later analysis, co-occurring TCRs were grouped with DBSCAN, and TCRdist sequence similarity was added when clustering was performed within HLA-allele-positive subsets. For co-occurrence clustering, repertoires with fewer than 30,000 or more than 120,000 public chains were excluded, along with 5 or 6 repertoires with anomalous nucleotide sharing. In TCRdb, the immuneACCESS table is reduced to in-frame sequences with V and J assigned. These tables do not hold every clone; where another copy was compared, an unresolved V gene accounts for under half, and the others remain unexplained. The V and J calls and clone size were taken over from that table, and D and trimming were inferred from the DNA. For this sample the table gives around 210,000 clones, of which approximately 85% were detected only once. In total, the top ten clones hold 0.2% to 0.25% of the sample.

Material: PBMCs. The origin of this receptor is a girl between 2 and 10 years old in good health and CMV-seronegative. The V gene is TRBV21-1 and the J gene is TRBJ1-6; the D segment call TRBD1 is taken from the table without a DNA check. TRBV21-1 is deemed a pseudogene. The sequenced DNA: TGTGCCAGCAGCAAAGTGGGTACGAGACAGGGAGAAAATTCACCCCTCCACTTT. This sequence encodes CASSKVGTRQGENSPLHF.